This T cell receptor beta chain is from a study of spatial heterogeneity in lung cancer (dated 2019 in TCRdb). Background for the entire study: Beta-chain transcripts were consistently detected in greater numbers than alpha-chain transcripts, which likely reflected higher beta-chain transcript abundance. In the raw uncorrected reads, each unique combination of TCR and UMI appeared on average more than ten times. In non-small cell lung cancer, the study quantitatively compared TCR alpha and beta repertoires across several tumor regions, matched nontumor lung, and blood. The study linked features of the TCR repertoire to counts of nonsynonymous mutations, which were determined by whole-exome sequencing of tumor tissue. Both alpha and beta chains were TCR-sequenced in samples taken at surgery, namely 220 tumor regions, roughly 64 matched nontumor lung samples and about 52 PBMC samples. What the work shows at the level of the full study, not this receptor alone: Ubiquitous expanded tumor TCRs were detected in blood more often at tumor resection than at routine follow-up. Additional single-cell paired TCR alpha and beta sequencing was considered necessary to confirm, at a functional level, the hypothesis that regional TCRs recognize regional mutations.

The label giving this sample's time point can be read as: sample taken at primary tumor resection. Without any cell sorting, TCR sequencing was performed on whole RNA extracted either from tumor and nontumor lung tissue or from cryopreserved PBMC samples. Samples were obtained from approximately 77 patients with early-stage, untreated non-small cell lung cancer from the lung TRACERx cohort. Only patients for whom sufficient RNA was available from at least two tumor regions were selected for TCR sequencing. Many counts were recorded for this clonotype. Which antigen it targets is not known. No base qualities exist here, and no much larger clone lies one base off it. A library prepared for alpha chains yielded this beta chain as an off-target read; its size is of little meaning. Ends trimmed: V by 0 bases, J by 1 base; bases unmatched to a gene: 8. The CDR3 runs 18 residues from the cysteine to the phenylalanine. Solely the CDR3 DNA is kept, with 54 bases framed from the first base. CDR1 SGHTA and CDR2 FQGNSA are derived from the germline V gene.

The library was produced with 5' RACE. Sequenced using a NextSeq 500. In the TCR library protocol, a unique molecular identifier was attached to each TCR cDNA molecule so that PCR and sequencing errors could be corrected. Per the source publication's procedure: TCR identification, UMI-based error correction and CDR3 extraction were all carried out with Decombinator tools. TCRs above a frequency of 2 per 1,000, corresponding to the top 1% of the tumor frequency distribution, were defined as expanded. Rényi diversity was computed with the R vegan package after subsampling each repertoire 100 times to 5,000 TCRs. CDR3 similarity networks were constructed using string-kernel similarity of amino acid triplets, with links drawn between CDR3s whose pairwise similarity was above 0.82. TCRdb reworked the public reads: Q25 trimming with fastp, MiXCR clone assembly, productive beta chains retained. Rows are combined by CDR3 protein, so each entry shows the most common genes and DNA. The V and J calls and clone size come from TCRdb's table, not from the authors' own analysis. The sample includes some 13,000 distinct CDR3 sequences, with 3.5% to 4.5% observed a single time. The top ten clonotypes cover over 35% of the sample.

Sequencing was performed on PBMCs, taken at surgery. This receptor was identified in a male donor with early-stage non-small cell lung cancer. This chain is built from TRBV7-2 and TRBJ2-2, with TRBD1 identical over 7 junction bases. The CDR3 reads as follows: CASSLADPGQMNTGELFF. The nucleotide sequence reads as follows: TGTGCCAGCAGCTTAGCTGACCCGGGACAGATGAACACCGGGGAGCTGTTTTTT. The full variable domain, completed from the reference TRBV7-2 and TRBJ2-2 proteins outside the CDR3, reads GAGVSQSPSNKVTEKGKDVELRCDPISGHTALYWYRQSLGQGLEFLIYFQGNSAPDKSGLPSDRFSAERTGGSVSTLTIQRTQQEDSAVYLCASSLADPGQMNTGELFFGEGSRLTVL.